Each of the 20 T cell receptor beta chains below was sequenced from the same sample in a study of cytomegalovirus exposure and HLA in healthy donors. It was with 60 Vbeta and 13 Jbeta primers that the PCR ran. Generated by immunoSEQ multiplex PCR, the TCRdb table keeps only in-frame clones and is missing some. This sample's table reports 100,000 or so clones. The sequencing sample was made of PBMCs. The receptor set was obtained from a woman aged 30 to 39 in good health and CMV-seronegative.

The chain uses TRBV15 and TRBJ2-2, with TRBD2 matching over 9 bases. The V segment lost 1 base and the J segment 4 bases; nucleotides outside the gene matches: 4. CDR1 is LNHNV, CDR2 YYDKDF, per germline (reference sequence). The CDR3 runs to 16 residues. CDR3 DNA sequence: TGTGCCACCAGCAGAGTGACTAGCGGCCCCACCGGGGAGCTGTTTTTT. Protein sequence: CATSRVTSGPTGELFF.

The chain has TRBV19 and TRBJ1-3; the D gene is possibly TRBD1 (6 bases). The V and J ends lost 10 bases and 7 bases respectively, with 17 bases between them. Germline lookup yields CDR1 LNHDA and CDR2 SQIVND (reference sequence). The CDR3 is made up of 13 amino acids. As DNA, the CDR3 is TGTGCCACCCAGGGGTCGCTGGGGAACACCATATATTTT. The encoded protein is CATQGSLGNTIYF.

The chain links TRBV10-3 to TRBJ2-2, with 11 bases fitting TRBD2. V dropped 5 bases and J dropped 0; count of bases not matched to a gene: 8. CDR1 and CDR2 (germline): ENHRY, SYGVKD. The CDR3 spans 18 residues. CDR3 loop: CAISRTGTSGTNTGELFF. CDR3 DNA sequence: TGTGCCATCAGTAGAACCGGGACTAGCGGTACGAACACCGGGGAGCTGTTTTTT.

DNA of the CDR3: TGTGCCAGCAGCAAACGGGACAGGGCCTACGAGCAGTACTTC. Its protein product is CASSKRDRAYEQYF. This chain uses TRBV9 with TRBJ2-7, with 9 bases aligning to TRBD1. V shed 4 bases, J shed 2 bases, and the junction held 4 bases outside the gene matches. CDR1 and CDR2 from the germline V gene are SGDLS and YYNGEE. The CDR3 totals 14 residues. The variable domain in full, completed from reference TRBV9 and TRBJ2-7, reads DSGVTQTPKHLITATGQRVTLRCSPRSGDLSVYWYQQSLDQGLQFLIQYYNGEERAKGNILERFSAQQFPDLHSELNLSSLELGDSALYFCASSKRDRAYEQYFGPGTRLTVT.

The chain carries TRBV6-4 and TRBJ1-5, with TRBD1 matching 8 bases. Unmatched junction bases numbered 1, after V lost 4 bases and J lost 5 bases. CDR3 size: 13 residues. The germline V gene has CDR1 MRHNA and CDR2 SNTAGT. The CDR3 here is CASSADRDQPQHF. DNA for the CDR3: TGTGCCAGCAGTGCGGACAGGGATCAGCCCCAGCATTTT.

The V gene is TRBV11-2, the J gene TRBJ1-2, with 7 bases that match TRBD1. The CDR3 sequence is 15 residues long. J lost 6 bases, V lost 2 bases, and 9 bases had no gene match. The germline V gene has CDR1 SGHAT and CDR2 FQNNGV. CDR3 region: CASSLYIDRDDGYTF. Here the CDR3 DNA reads TGTGCCAGCAGCTTATATATAGACAGGGATGATGGCTACACCTTC.

V is TRBV10-2 and J is TRBJ1-4; 7 bases map to TRBD1. Germline loops: CDR1 WSHSY, CDR2 SAAADI. V lost 0 bases and J lost 7; bases outside the gene matches: 2. This CDR3 is 14 amino acids long. CDR3 sequence (DNA): TGCGCCAGCAGTGAGTCGTCAGGGGGTGAAAAACTGTTTTTT. Translating it yields CASSESSGGEKLFF.

The chain recombines TRBV5-1 with TRBJ2-7, with 15 bases lining up with TRBD2. With 4 bases clipped from V and 6 bases from J, the junction kept 11 bases outside the gene matches. Per germline, CDR1 SGHRS and CDR2 YFSETQ. CDR3 length: 17 amino acids. Here the CDR3 DNA reads TGCGCCAGCAGCAGGACCGGACTAGCGGGAGGGCCGCGCGAGCAGTACTTC. Its translation is CASSRTGLAGGPREQYF.

The V and J genes are TRBV11-1 and TRBJ2-5; 7 bases align to TRBD1. Per germline, CDR1 SGHAT and CDR2 FQDESV (reference sequence). The CDR3 contains 15 residues. With 5 bases clipped from V and 4 bases from J, the junction kept 10 bases outside the gene matches. The CDR3 sequence: CASSPTTGWAETQYF. In nucleotides, the CDR3 is TGTGCCAGCAGCCCGACGACAGGGTGGGCAGAGACCCAGTACTTC.

The V and J genes are TRBV10-1 and TRBJ2-2; 7 bases are shared with TRBD1. CDR1 and CDR2 (germline): WNHNN, SYGVQD (reference sequence). The CDR3 has 15 residues. V lost 6 bases to trimming and J lost 5 bases; unmatched junction nucleotides: 9. The CDR3 spells CASSSDRVGTGELFF. In DNA, the CDR3 is TGCGCCAGCAGCTCCGACAGGGTGGGAACCGGGGAGCTGTTTTTT.

Written as DNA, the CDR3 is TGTGCCAGCAGTTACTCGCCGGGACAGGAGTACGATGGCTACACCTTC. It translates to CASSYSPGQEYDGYTF. The chain employs TRBV6-5 and TRBJ1-2; 8 bases line up with TRBD1. This CDR3 is 16 amino acids long. Looked up from germline, CDR1 is MNHEY and CDR2 is SVGAGI. Germline trimming cut 0 bases from V and 6 bases from J; bases unmatched to any gene: 9.

The rearrangement uses TRBV19 and TRBJ1-6, with 7 bases matching TRBD1. Germline assignment: CDR1 LNHDA and CDR2 SQIVND (reference sequence). Losses at the gene ends were 5 bases for V and 7 bases for J; bases not matched to a gene: 5. This CDR3 has 14 amino acids. The CDR3 region has the DNA TGTGCCAGTAGTTCGGGACAGCTAAATTCACCCCTCCACTTT. This sequence encodes CASSSGQLNSPLHF.

Written as DNA, the CDR3 is TGTGCCAGCAGTGACCTTGGGCGGGAGGGTTCCTACAATGAGCAGTTCTTC. This encodes CASSDLGREGSYNEQFF. This rearrangement joins TRBV6-1 to TRBJ2-1; 9 bases align to TRBD2. Germline loops: CDR1 MNHNS, CDR2 SASEGT. V lost 3 bases to trimming and J lost 1 base; unmatched junction nucleotides: 7. This CDR3 region has 17 residues.

This chain links TRBV5-1 with TRBJ2-2; weak D call: TRBD2 (6 bases). Germline assignment: CDR1 SGHRS and CDR2 YFSETQ. CDR3 length: 16 residues. V dropped 2 bases and J dropped 7 bases, with 18 bases sitting between them. This CDR3 reads CASSFRDGRYGGELFF. The CDR3, as DNA: TGCGCCAGCAGCTTTAGGGACGGGAGATACGGCGGGGAGCTGTTTTTT.

V is TRBV5-1 and J is TRBJ1-2; no reliable D call. Between the trimmed V and J ends, which lost 4 bases and 4 bases, there was a span of 17 bases. CDR1 is SGHRS and CDR2 is YFSETQ in the germline V gene. CDR3 length: 15 residues. CDR3 sequence (DNA): TGCGCCAGCAGCCCCTTAACTGCGGGTGCCTATGGCTACACCTTC. Its translation is CASSPLTAGAYGYTF.

The chain links TRBV19 to TRBJ1-2; 11 bases match TRBD1. The germline V gene encodes CDR1 LNHDA and CDR2 SQIVND (reference sequence). The trim removed 9 bases at V and 4 bases at J, leaving 13 bases unmatched. This CDR3 has 16 residues. CDR3 in amino acids: CARRGPGQGVPYGYTF. CDR3 DNA: TGTGCCAGGAGGGGGCCGGGACAGGGGGTCCCCTATGGCTACACCTTC.

Regarding this clone: A read error may produce the germline difference seen at one junction end. This chain uses TRBV29-1 with TRBJ1-1; a possible D gene is TRBD1 (6 bases). The CDR3 extends over 15 amino acids. Germline V gene sequence: CDR1 SQVTM, CDR2 ANQGSEA. The CDR3 region has the DNA TGCAGCCAGCAGGCGATTGGGGGCGCGGGTACTGAAGCTTCCTTT. It yields the protein CSQQAIGGAGTEASF.

The CDR3 spells CASSPRLTRVGETQYF. The CDR3 DNA sequence: TGTGCCAGCAGTCCCCGGCTAACCAGGGTAGGAGAGACCCAGTACTTC. The chain recombines TRBV28 with TRBJ2-5, with D maybe TRBD1 (5 bases). Deletions cut 5 bases from V and 4 bases from J, with 20 bases between. This CDR3 spans 16 amino acids. Germline CDR1 is MDHEN and CDR2 is SYDVKM.

Concerning this clone itself: It is unclear where the CDR3 begins or ends on the DNA, so no DNA is shown, and the CDR3 is as TCRdb lists it. The chain employs TRBV27 and TRBJ2-7; the table's D call, TRBD2, has no DNA check behind it. From germline, CDR1 is MNHEY and CDR2 SMNVEV (reference sequence). The CDR3 sequence runs 16 residues, both termini included. CDR3 sequence reads: CASSSSSGEAYYEQYF.

The chain joins TRBV7-9 to TRBJ2-5; TRBD1 aligns across 8 bases. CDR3 length: 12 amino acids. J lost 13 bases, V lost 5 bases, and 9 bases had no gene match. Germline V CDR1 and CDR2: SEHNR, FQNEAQ (reference sequence). CDR3 protein: CASSPGDRSGYF. DNA of the CDR3: TGTGCCAGCAGCCCAGGGGACAGGTCAGGGTACTTC.